Below, 21 T cell receptor beta chains from the same sample are listed, as sequenced in a study of blood T cell repertoires in COVID-19. Generated by immunoSEQ multiplex PCR, the TCRdb table keeps only in-frame clones and is missing some. The sample has 250,000 to 400,000 clones; about 90% are singletons. Specimen: peripheral blood. These receptors were taken from a woman aged 30 to 39 with COVID-19, enrolled during active disease.

This sequence joins TRBV7-9 and TRBJ2-7; tentatively, D is TRBD2 (5 bases). V lost 0 bases to trimming and J lost 6 bases, with 9 bases between them. The CDR3 extends over 13 amino acids. The germline V gene encodes CDR1 SEHNR and CDR2 FQNEAQ (reference sequence). CDR3 sequence reads: CASSLAVEGEQYF. The DNA for the CDR3 is TGTGCCAGCAGCTTAGCGGTCGAGGGCGAGCAGTACTTC.

The V and J genes are TRBV10-3 and TRBJ1-1; possible D gene TRBD1, 6 bases. The CDR3 consists of 12 residues. Trimming left V 8 bases short and J 6 bases short, with 13 bases between. Germline lookup yields CDR1 ENHRY and CDR2 SYGVKD. The CDR3: CAIAGERAEAFF. The CDR3 DNA reads as TGTGCCATCGCAGGGGAAAGGGCTGAAGCTTTCTTT.

The genes are TRBV6-4 and TRBJ1-2; the D is unclear. Germline assignment: CDR1 MRHNA and CDR2 SNTAGT. Trimming pared 4 bases from V and 7 bases from J, leaving 16 bases between. CDR3 length: 14 residues. CDR3 sequence: CASSAALGGSGYTF. CDR3 in DNA: TGTGCCAGCAGTGCCGCCTTGGGAGGGAGTGGCTACACCTTC.

In its sample, this clone was seen a few times. The chain uses TRBV6-6 and TRBJ2-1, with 8 bases matching TRBD2. The germline gives CDR1 MNHNY, CDR2 SVGAGI (reference sequence). CDR3 length equals 16 residues. Trimming cost V 6 bases and J 11 bases; bases outside gene matches: 18. The DNA for the CDR3 is TGTGCCAGCAGGGACTCGGGACTAGGTTTTGAGAGACAGCAGTTCTTC. The encoded protein is CASRDSGLGFERQQFF.

This chain joins TRBV30 and TRBJ2-2; tentative D call: TRBD2 (6 bases). The CDR3 covers 15 residues. In germline, CDR1 is GTSNPN, CDR2 SVGIG (reference sequence). V was pared by 4 bases and J by 4 bases, with 16 bases between. This chain's CDR3 is CAWIPGGIGTGELFF. The CDR3 DNA sequence: TGTGCCTGGATCCCCGGAGGGATTGGCACCGGGGAGCTGTTTTTT.

The chain recombines TRBV5-1 with TRBJ1-3; 8 positions match TRBD1. In germline, CDR1 is SGHRS, CDR2 YFSETQ. Trimming at V came to 3 bases and at J to 0 bases, leaving 14 bases not matched to a gene. The length of the CDR3 is 19 residues. CDR3 nucleotide sequence: TGCGCCAGCAGCTCCCGACAGGGGAACACCATGGGCTCTGGAAACACCATATATTTT. Protein sequence: CASSSRQGNTMGSGNTIYF.

CDR3 DNA sequence: TGCGCCAGCAGCTTGGTGGAGAAATCGGAAGCTTTCTTT. Residues: CASSLVEKSEAFF. This chain joins TRBV5-1 and TRBJ1-1, with no clear D. The CDR3 loop spans 13 amino acids. The ends were cut back, 0 bases at V and 8 bases at J, with 11 bases in the middle. Germline lookup yields CDR1 SGHRS and CDR2 YFSETQ.

This clone came up a few times. The rearrangement links TRBV6-5 to TRBJ1-5, with 7 bases that match TRBD1. This CDR3 contains 15 residues. Germline V gene lookup returns CDR1 MNHEY and CDR2 SVGAGI. Losses at the gene ends were 6 bases for V and 4 bases for J; bases not matched to a gene: 9. The CDR3 DNA follows: TGTGCCAGCAGAGGAACGACAGGGAGGAATCAGCCCCAGCATTTT. It yields the protein CASRGTTGRNQPQHF.

This sequence joins TRBV5-4 and TRBJ2-7, with D possibly being TRBD2 (5 bases). The CDR3 length is 15 residues. Per germline, CDR1 SGHNT and CDR2 YYREEE (reference sequence). The V end was cut by 9 bases, the J end by 0 bases, with 19 bases between. For the CDR3, the DNA is TGTGCCACCAGGAGCGAGGGTCCCCGCTCCTACGAGCAGTACTTC. Translation: CATRSEGPRSYEQYF.

V gene TRBV6-5 combines with J gene TRBJ1-1; no clear D. Trimming left V 4 bases short and J 1 base short, with 10 bases between. The germline V gene has CDR1 MNHEY and CDR2 SVGAGI. The CDR3 is made up of 14 amino acids. This CDR3 is CASSWRETNTEAFF. DNA of the CDR3: TGTGCCAGCAGTTGGCGGGAGACGAACACTGAAGCTTTCTTT.

In this sample, this clone turned up once. V and J are TRBV4-1 and TRBJ1-2; D ambiguous. V lost 0 bases and J 7 bases, leaving 15 bases between the germline ends. Germline V gene lookup returns CDR1 MGHRA and CDR2 YSYEKL. The CDR3 sequence is 15 residues long. This chain's CDR3 is CASSQDISLGGGYTF. The CDR3 nucleotides read TGCGCCAGCAGCCAAGATATCAGTCTAGGTGGTGGCTACACCTTC.

J is TRBJ1-5 and V is TRBV5-6; unclear D gene. CDR3 length: 14 residues. CDR1 is SGHDT, CDR2 YYEEEE, per germline. The V end lost 3 bases, the J end lost 13 bases, and 20 bases lay between the germline ends. The CDR3 is CASSSGAEAKGQHF. In nucleotides, the CDR3 is TGTGCCAGCAGCTCGGGAGCTGAAGCTAAAGGACAGCATTTT.

V is TRBV5-6 and J is TRBJ2-5, with 7 bases identical to TRBD1. J lost 9 bases, V lost 4 bases, and 12 bases had no gene match. The V gene's germline CDR1 is SGHDT and CDR2 YYEEEE. The CDR3 extends over 14 amino acids. DNA of the CDR3: TGTGCCAGCAGCCCTTGGGTAGGGGGCGCGGCCCAGTACTTC. It is translated as CASSPWVGGAAQYF.

V is TRBV30 and J is TRBJ1-5, with TRBD1 as a possible D gene (6 bases). Trimming stripped 0 bases from V and 11 bases from J, with 20 bases between. Germline V gene data show CDR1 as GTSNPN and CDR2 as SVGIG (reference sequence). The CDR3 length is 15 residues. CDR3 DNA sequence: TGTGCCTGGAGTGTACAGGGATCCGGAGAAGGATCCCAGCATTTT. It codes for CAWSVQGSGEGSQHF.

This clone occurred once. The chain couples TRBV5-5 to TRBJ1-2; D gene uncertain. The germline gives CDR1 SGHKS, CDR2 YYEKEE (reference sequence). The CDR3 runs to 14 residues. V was pared by 1 base and J by 3 bases, with 10 bases between. CDR3 residues: CASSLFEKHYGYTF. In DNA, the CDR3 is TGTGCCAGCAGCTTGTTTGAGAAACACTATGGCTACACCTTC. The variable domain in full, with the rest retrieved from reference TRBV5-5 and TRBJ1-2, is DAGVTQSPTHLIKTRGQQVTLRCSPISGHKSVSWYQQVLGQGPQFIFQYYEKEERGRGNFPDRFSARQFPNYSSELNVNALLLGDSALYLCASSLFEKHYGYTFGSGTRLTVV.

The chain uses TRBV5-6 and TRBJ2-2, with 7 positions matching TRBD1. This CDR3 region has 18 residues. CDR1 and CDR2 from the germline V gene are SGHDT and YYEEEE. The junction had 13 bases not matched to a gene; V was cut back by 1 base and J by 4 bases. In DNA, the CDR3 is TGTGCCAGCAGCTTGCGGAAGACAGGGTTCTTTAGCACCGGGGAGCTGTTTTTT. This codes for CASSLRKTGFFSTGELFF. Looking up the rest from reference TRBV5-6 and TRBJ2-2 gives the full variable domain: DAGVTQSPTHLIKTRGQQVTLRCSPKSGHDTVSWYQQALGQGPQFIFQYYEEEERQRGNFPDRFSGHQFPNYSSELNVNALLLGDSALYLCASSLRKTGFFSTGELFFGEGSRLTVL.

The chain is built from TRBV9 and TRBJ2-3; TRBD2 might be the D (6 bases). Germline V gene sequence: CDR1 SGDLS, CDR2 YYNGEE. CDR3 length equals 16 residues. Trimming removed 0 bases from V and 4 bases from J, with 15 bases in between. Here the CDR3 DNA reads TGTGCCAGCAGCGTAGATCGCGGGGCGGGCGCAGATACGCAGTATTTT. It encodes CASSVDRGAGADTQYF.

The J gene is TRBJ2-5, the V gene TRBV10-2; 7 bases align to TRBD2. Trimming at V came to 0 bases and at J to 5 bases, leaving 6 bases not matched to a gene. The CDR3 extends over 15 amino acids. Germline V gene data show CDR1 as WSHSY and CDR2 as SAAADI. The CDR3 protein is CASSESSREVETQYF. DNA for the CDR3: TGCGCCAGCAGTGAGTCGAGTCGGGAGGTGGAGACCCAGTACTTC.

The chain is built from TRBV28 and TRBJ2-7, with 7 bases lining up with TRBD1. V shed 4 bases and J 0 bases; nucleotides not matched to a gene: 15. The CDR3 runs 18 residues. The germline V gene encodes CDR1 MDHEN and CDR2 SYDVKM. CDR3 sequence reads: CASSSNGNWDRRSYEQYF. CDR3 coding DNA: TGTGCCAGCAGTTCGAACGGAAACTGGGACAGACGCTCCTACGAGCAGTACTTC.

A word on this clone: This same CDR3 is encoded by further DNA sequences in the sample. The V and J genes are TRBV7-2 and TRBJ1-1, with D unresolved. The V gene's germline CDR1 is SGHTA and CDR2 FQGNSA. V lost 1 base to trimming and J lost 1 base, with 4 bases between them. The CDR3 totals 13 residues. In DNA form, the CDR3 reads TGTGCCAGCAGCTTAGTCGGGAACACTGAAGCTTTCTTT. Amino acids: CASSLVGNTEAFF. Complete variable domain (other parts from reference TRBV7-2 and TRBJ1-1): GAGVSQSPSNKVTEKGKDVELRCDPISGHTALYWYRQSLGQGLEFLIYFQGNSAPDKSGLPSDRFSAERTGGSVSTLTIQRTQQEDSAVYLCASSLVGNTEAFFGQGTRLTVV.

The gene calls are TRBV7-8 and TRBJ1-5; D may be TRBD1 (5 bases). CDR1 and CDR2 (germline): SGHVS, FQNEAQ. V lost 1 base to trimming and J lost 1 base, with 8 bases between them. This CDR3 region has 15 residues. The CDR3 sequence: CASSLVGVSNQPQHF. The CDR3 region has the DNA TGTGCCAGCAGCTTAGTAGGGGTCAGCAATCAGCCCCAGCATTTT.